The rows below give T cell receptor beta chains drawn from one sample of a study of OX40 agonist ivuxolimab in advanced cancers. Libraries were prepared by immunoSEQ multiplex PCR; TCRdb keeps only in-frame clonotypes and omits some of them. The sample consists of about 84,000 clones, about 94% of them appearing once. The sequences come from CD4+ or CD8+ T cells sorted from blood, collected in a trial of the OX40 agonist ivuxolimab. All receptors derive from an adult with an advanced solid tumor such as melanoma, head and neck, liver or kidney cancer. Both conserved end residues are part of each CDR3. D genes are given only for firm matches. For some rows the clone size is stated as once, few or many, or as a class when expanded; others skip it.

V gene,clone size,D gene,J gene,CDR3 protein,CDR3 DNA
TRBV9,.,.,TRBJ2-7,CASSGAGARHTGEQYF,TGTGCCAGCAGCGGGGCCGGGGCGCGGCACACTGGCGAGCAGTACTTC
TRBV5-8,once,.,TRBJ2-1,CASSLTDYSYNEQFF,TGTGCCAGCAGCCTGACGGACTACTCCTACAATGAGCAGTTCTTC
TRBV6-1,.,.,TRBJ1-2,CASSDIGTLQLANYGYTF,TGTGCCAGCAGTGATATTGGGACACTCCAACTTGCTAACTATGGCTACACCTTC
TRBV28,.,TRBD1,TRBJ2-7,CASNPGDRGGYEQYF,TGTGCCAGCAACCCGGGGGACAGGGGAGGGTACGAGCAGTACTTC
TRBV28,large,.,TRBJ2-7,CASLGDPTPYEQYF,TGTGCCAGCCTGGGGGACCCGACCCCCTACGAGCAGTACTTC
TRBV7-6,.,.,TRBJ2-2,CASSLSGIDIFTGELFF,TGTGCCAGCAGCCTCTCGGGTATTGACATATTCACCGGGGAGCTGTTTTTT
TRBV9,.,.,TRBJ1-4,CASSTLGLNEKLFF,TGTGCCAGCAGCACCTTAGGGCTTAATGAAAAACTGTTTTTT
TRBV19,once,TRBD2,TRBJ2-1,CASSTREETYNEQFF,TGTGCCAGTAGTACCCGGGAGGAGACGTACAATGAGCAGTTCTTC
TRBV13,.,TRBD1,TRBJ2-1,CASSPWTGSPHNEQFF,TGTGCCAGCAGCCCCTGGACAGGGTCCCCCCACAATGAGCAGTTCTTC
TRBV9,.,.,TRBJ2-1,CASSVEGGTSYNEQFF,TGTGCCAGCAGCGTAGAAGGCGGGACGTCCTACAATGAGCAGTTCTTC
TRBV28,.,TRBD2,TRBJ2-7,CASSTTGTSRGEQYF,TGTGCCAGCAGTACAACTGGGACTAGCCGTGGCGAGCAGTACTTC
TRBV11-2,.,TRBD2,TRBJ2-7,CASSFLAGGSREQYF,TGTGCCAGCAGCTTCCTAGCGGGAGGCTCTCGGGAGCAGTACTTC
TRBV4-3,.,.,TRBJ2-2,CASSPGRLRTGELFF,TGCGCCAGCAGCCCGGGGCGACTCCGGACCGGGGAGCTGTTTTTT
TRBV27,.,TRBD2,TRBJ2-1,CASSLDLAGVNEQFF,TGTGCCAGCAGTTTAGACCTAGCGGGAGTCAATGAGCAGTTCTTC
TRBV7-9,once,.,TRBJ1-4,CASSPHGGLGEKLFF,TGTGCCAGCAGCCCTCATGGGGGACTCGGTGAAAAACTGTTTTTT
TRBV7-2,.,.,TRBJ2-3,CASRFMDRTDTQYF,TGTGCCAGCAGATTTATGGACAGAACAGATACGCAGTATTTT
TRBV29-1,.,TRBD2,TRBJ2-7,CSVAGGREYEQYF,TGCAGCGTTGCGGGGGGGCGTGAGTACGAGCAGTACTTC
TRBV7-2,.,TRBD1,TRBJ2-7,CASSPGTGSMWQYF,TGTGCCAGCAGCCCCGGGACAGGCTCTATGTGGCAGTACTTC
TRBV27,once,TRBD1,TRBJ2-7,CASSLTDRAYEQYF,TGTGCCAGCAGTTTAACGGACAGGGCTTACGAGCAGTACTTC
TRBV9,.,.,TRBJ2-2,CASSVGRAVNTGELFF,TGTGCCAGCAGCGTAGGTCGTGCGGTTAACACCGGGGAGCTGTTTTTT
TRBV4-3,.,.,TRBJ2-7,CASSQDSRWDEQYF,TGCGCCAGCAGCCAAGATTCCCGATGGGACGAGCAGTACTTC
TRBV19,.,TRBD1,TRBJ1-2,CASSEWTGGEFYGYTF,TGTGCCAGTTCCGAATGGACAGGGGGCGAGTTTTATGGCTACACCTTC
TRBV14,.,.,TRBJ2-7,CASSQDEVGSSYEQYF,TGTGCCAGCAGCCAAGATGAGGTCGGGTCCTCCTACGAGCAGTACTTC
TRBV5-8,.,.,TRBJ2-5,CASSLGFRDRETQYF,TGTGCCAGCAGCTTGGGTTTCCGGGACCGAGAGACCCAGTACTTC
TRBV2,.,.,TRBJ2-7,CASGTVTTKSAYEQYF,TGTGCCAGCGGTACAGTTACGACTAAATCCGCCTACGAGCAGTACTTC
TRBV28,.,.,TRBJ2-4,CASSLLGEKNIQYF,TGTGCCAGCAGTTTATTAGGGGAAAAAAACATTCAGTACTTC
TRBV11-3,once,.,TRBJ2-3,CASSRLSTDTQYF,TGTGCCAGCAGCCGACTTAGCACAGATACGCAGTATTTT
TRBV6-6,.,TRBD1,TRBJ1-5,CASIKGGRESQPQHF,TGTGCCAGCATCAAAGGGGGCAGGGAGTCTCAGCCCCAGCATTTT
TRBV6-1,once,.,TRBJ2-3,CASSESTGHTDTQYF,TGTGCCAGCAGTGAGTCGACCGGACATACAGATACGCAGTATTTT
TRBV29-1,.,.,TRBJ1-2,CSVEAVTGVDYGYTF,TGCAGCGTTGAAGCTGTGACAGGTGTCGACTATGGCTACACCTTC
TRBV4-2,.,TRBD2,TRBJ2-7,CASSQATSGWEQYF,TGTGCCAGCAGCCAGGCGACTAGCGGGTGGGAGCAGTACTTC
TRBV7-6,.,TRBD2,TRBJ2-7,CASSLTSGSNYEQYF,TGTGCCAGCAGCTTAACTAGCGGGAGTAATTACGAGCAGTACTTC
TRBV9,.,.,TRBJ2-3,CASSEGGTDTQYF,TGTGCCAGCAGCGAGGGGGGAACAGATACGCAGTATTTT
TRBV5-1,.,.,TRBJ2-7,CASSLVQGGEQYF,TGCGCCAGCAGCTTGGTTCAGGGAGGCGAGCAGTACTTC
TRBV11-2,few,.,TRBJ2-7,CASSPSTVRRGYYEQYF,TGTGCCAGCAGCCCCTCAACCGTGCGGAGGGGTTACTACGAGCAGTACTTC
TRBV4-3,.,TRBD2,TRBJ2-7,CASKAGTSDGNEQYF,TGCGCCAGCAAAGCGGGGACTAGCGATGGGAACGAGCAGTACTTC
TRBV28,.,TRBD2,TRBJ2-2,CASSLELAVANTGELFF,TGTGCCAGCAGTTTAGAACTAGCGGTCGCGAACACCGGGGAGCTGTTTTTT
TRBV4-1,.,.,TRBJ2-3,CASSQSWRLQSTDTQYF,TGCGCCAGCAGCCAAAGTTGGCGACTACAGAGCACAGATACGCAGTATTTT
TRBV28,.,TRBD2,TRBJ2-3,CASSSPTSGITDTQYF,TGTGCCAGCAGTTCACCGACTAGCGGGATCACAGATACGCAGTATTTT
TRBV4-3,.,TRBD2,TRBJ2-3,CASSQVGGRKLDTQYF,TGCGCCAGCAGCCAAGTAGGCGGGAGGAAGTTAGATACGCAGTATTTT
TRBV27,.,.,TRBJ2-4,CASSLTGPAKNIQYF,TGTGCCAGCAGTTTAACAGGACCAGCCAAAAACATTCAGTACTTC
TRBV12-5,once,.,TRBJ1-2,CASGLTTGYTF,TGTGCTAGTGGTTTGACTACTGGCTACACCTTC
TRBV28,.,.,TRBJ2-5,CASSWFQVTGTETQYF,TGTGCCAGCAGTTGGTTCCAAGTAACAGGGACAGAGACCCAGTACTTC
TRBV7-9,.,.,TRBJ1-6,CASSHGTSYNSPLHF,TGTGCCAGCAGCCACGGGACATCCTATAATTCACCCCTCCACTTT
TRBV6-5,medium-sized,.,TRBJ2-1,CASSLLGDEQFF,TGTGCCAGCAGCCTCCTTGGCGATGAGCAGTTCTTC
TRBV7-8,.,.,TRBJ2-5,CASSTSQIQETQYF,TGTGCCAGCAGTACTAGTCAAATCCAAGAGACCCAGTACTTC
TRBV28,.,TRBD2,TRBJ2-1,CATSLAGVYNEQFF,TGTGCCACCTCGCTAGCGGGAGTTTACAATGAGCAGTTCTTC
TRBV28,.,.,TRBJ2-2,CASSFGGVGELFF,TGTGCCAGCAGTTTCGGCGGTGTCGGGGAGCTGTTTTTT
TRBV6-6,.,.,TRBJ2-7,CASSYSATFGEQYF,TGTGCCAGCAGTTACTCGGCCACCTTCGGGGAGCAGTACTTC
TRBV27,.,.,TRBJ2-7,CATREMGLSYEQYF,TGTGCCACCCGTGAGATGGGCCTCTCCTACGAGCAGTACTTC
TRBV7-3,.,TRBD2,TRBJ2-1,CASSPGLAEYNEQFF,TGTGCCAGCAGCCCGGGACTAGCGGAATACAATGAGCAGTTCTTC
TRBV19,.,.,TRBJ2-1,CASRIGAGEQFF,TGTGCCAGTAGGATAGGGGCGGGTGAGCAGTTCTTC
TRBV6-1,.,.,TRBJ2-1,CASSVWDLDEQFF,TGTGCCAGCAGTGTGTGGGATCTAGATGAGCAGTTCTTC
TRBV20-1,.,.,TRBJ2-1,CSVGEPNEQFF,TGCAGTGTTGGGGAGCCCAATGAGCAGTTCTTC
TRBV6-1,.,.,TRBJ2-7,CASSEASRRGYEQYF,TGTGCCAGCAGTGAAGCGAGCAGGCGGGGCTACGAGCAGTACTTC
TRBV6-6,.,.,TRBJ2-3,CASSPAPVSGGVTQYF,TGTGCCAGCAGTCCCGCCCCTGTGTCTGGCGGAGTTACGCAGTATTTT
TRBV7-8,.,TRBD2,TRBJ2-1,CASETGRGYEQFF,TGTGCCAGTGAAACCGGGAGGGGTTATGAGCAGTTCTTC
TRBV13,.,TRBD1,TRBJ1-3,CASSFGRGSGNTIYF,TGTGCCAGCAGCTTCGGCAGGGGGTCCGGAAACACCATATATTTT
TRBV27,medium-sized,.,TRBJ2-7,CASSTGAYEQYF,TGTGCCAGCTCGACGGGCGCCTACGAGCAGTACTTC